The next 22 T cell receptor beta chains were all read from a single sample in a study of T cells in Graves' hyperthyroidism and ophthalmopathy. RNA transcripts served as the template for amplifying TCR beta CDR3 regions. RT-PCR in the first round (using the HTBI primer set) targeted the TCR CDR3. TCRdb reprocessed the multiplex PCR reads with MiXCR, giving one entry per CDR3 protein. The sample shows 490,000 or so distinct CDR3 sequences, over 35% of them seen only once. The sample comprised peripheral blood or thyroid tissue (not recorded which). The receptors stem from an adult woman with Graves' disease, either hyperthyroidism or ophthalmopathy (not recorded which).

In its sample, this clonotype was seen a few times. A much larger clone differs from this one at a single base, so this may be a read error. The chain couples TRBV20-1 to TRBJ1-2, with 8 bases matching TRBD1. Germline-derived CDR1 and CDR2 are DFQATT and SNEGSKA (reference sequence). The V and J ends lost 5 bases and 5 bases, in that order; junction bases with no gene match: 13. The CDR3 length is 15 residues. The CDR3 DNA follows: TGCAGTGCTGGAGTAGGTGGGCAGGGGGCGTATGGCTACACCTTC. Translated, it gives CSAGVGGQGAYGYTF.

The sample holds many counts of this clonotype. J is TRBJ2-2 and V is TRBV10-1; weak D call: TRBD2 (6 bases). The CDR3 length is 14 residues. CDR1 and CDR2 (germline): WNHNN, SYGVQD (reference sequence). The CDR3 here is CAGGDSAKTGELFF. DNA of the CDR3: TGCGCGGGCGGGGACTCTGCAAAAACCGGGGAGCTGTTTTTT.

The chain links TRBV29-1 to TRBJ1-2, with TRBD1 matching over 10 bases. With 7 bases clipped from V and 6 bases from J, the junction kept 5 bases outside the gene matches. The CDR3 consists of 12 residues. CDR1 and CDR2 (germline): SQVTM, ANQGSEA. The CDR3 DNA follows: TGCAGCGGGGGGACAGGGGACGATGGCTACACCTTC. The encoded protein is CSGGTGDDGYTF.

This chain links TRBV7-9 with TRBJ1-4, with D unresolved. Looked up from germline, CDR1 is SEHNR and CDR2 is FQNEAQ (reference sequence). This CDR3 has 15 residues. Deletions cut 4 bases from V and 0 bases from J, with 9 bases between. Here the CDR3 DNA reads TGTGCCAGCAGCTCGATGGTGACAACTAATGAAAAACTGTTTTTT. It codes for CASSSMVTTNEKLFF.

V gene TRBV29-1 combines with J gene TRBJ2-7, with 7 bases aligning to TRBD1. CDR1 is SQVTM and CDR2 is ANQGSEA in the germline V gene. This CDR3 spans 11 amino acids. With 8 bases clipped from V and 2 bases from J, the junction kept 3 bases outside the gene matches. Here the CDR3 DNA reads TGCAGCTCAAGGGGGCCCTACGAGCAGTACTTC. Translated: CSSRGPYEQYF.

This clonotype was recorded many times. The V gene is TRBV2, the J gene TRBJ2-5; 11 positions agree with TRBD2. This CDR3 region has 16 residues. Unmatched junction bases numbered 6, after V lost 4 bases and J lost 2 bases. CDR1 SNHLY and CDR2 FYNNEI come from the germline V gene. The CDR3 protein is CASSARTSGLQETQYF. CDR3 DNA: TGTGCCAGCAGTGCCCGGACTAGCGGGCTACAAGAGACCCAGTACTTC.

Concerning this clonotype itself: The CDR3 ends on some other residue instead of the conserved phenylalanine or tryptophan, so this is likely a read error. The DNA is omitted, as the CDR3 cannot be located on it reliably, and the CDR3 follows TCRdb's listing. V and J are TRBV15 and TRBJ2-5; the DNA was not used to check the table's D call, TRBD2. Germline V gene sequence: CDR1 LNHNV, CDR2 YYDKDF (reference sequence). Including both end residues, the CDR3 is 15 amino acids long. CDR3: CATSRVQGEGYTFGS.

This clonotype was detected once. In nucleotides, the CDR3 is TGTGCCAGCAGCTTAGTACAGGAAGCTTTCTTT. Its translation: CASSLVQEAFF. J is TRBJ1-1 and V is TRBV7-2, with D unclear. V was trimmed by 1 base and J by 8 bases, leaving 5 bases between them. Germline assignment: CDR1 SGHTA and CDR2 FQGNSA. This CDR3 contains 11 residues. The full variable domain, completed using reference TRBV7-2 and TRBJ1-1, is GAGVSQSPSNKVTEKGKDVELRCDPISGHTALYWYRQSLGQGLEFLIYFQGNSAPDKSGLPSDRFSAERTGGSVSTLTIQRTQQEDSAVYLCASSLVQEAFFGQGTRLTVV.

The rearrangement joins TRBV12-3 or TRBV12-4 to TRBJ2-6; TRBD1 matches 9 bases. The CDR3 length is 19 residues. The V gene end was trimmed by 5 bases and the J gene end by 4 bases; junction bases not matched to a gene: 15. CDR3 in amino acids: CASSPVTGDRVSGANVLTF. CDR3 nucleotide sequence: TGTGCCAGCAGTCCCGTGACGGGGGACAGGGTAAGCGGGGCCAACGTCCTGACTTTC.

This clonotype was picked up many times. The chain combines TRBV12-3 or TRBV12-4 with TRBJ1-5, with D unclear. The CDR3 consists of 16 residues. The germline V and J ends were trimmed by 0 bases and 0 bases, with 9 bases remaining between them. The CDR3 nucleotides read TGTGCCAGCAGTTTAGCCAGCCCTTATAGCAATCAGCCCCAGCATTTT. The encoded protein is CASSLASPYSNQPQHF.

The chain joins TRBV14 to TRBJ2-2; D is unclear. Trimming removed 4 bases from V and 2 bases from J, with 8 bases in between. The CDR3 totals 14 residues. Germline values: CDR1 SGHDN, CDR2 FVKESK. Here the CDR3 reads CASSLMRNTGELFF. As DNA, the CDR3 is TGTGCCAGCAGCCTAATGAGAAACACCGGGGAGCTGTTTTTT.

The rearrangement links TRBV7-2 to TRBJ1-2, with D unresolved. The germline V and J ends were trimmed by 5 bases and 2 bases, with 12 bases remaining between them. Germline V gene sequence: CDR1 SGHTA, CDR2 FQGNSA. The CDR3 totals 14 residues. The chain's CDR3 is CASSPSPGNYGYTF. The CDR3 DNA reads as TGTGCCAGCAGCCCTAGCCCGGGAAACTATGGCTACACCTTC.

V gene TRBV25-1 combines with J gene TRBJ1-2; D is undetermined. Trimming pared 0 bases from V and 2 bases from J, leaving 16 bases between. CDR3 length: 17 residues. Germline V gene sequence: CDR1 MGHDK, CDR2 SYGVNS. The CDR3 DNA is TGTGCCAGCAGTGAATATCTCCGGATGACGCGAAACTATGGCTACACCTTC. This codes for CASSEYLRMTRNYGYTF.

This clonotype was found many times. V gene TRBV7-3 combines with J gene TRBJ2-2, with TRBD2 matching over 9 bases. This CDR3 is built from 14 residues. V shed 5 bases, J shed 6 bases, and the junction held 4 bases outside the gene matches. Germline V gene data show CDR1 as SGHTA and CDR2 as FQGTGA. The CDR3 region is CASSQLAGSGELFF. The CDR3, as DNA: TGTGCCAGCAGCCAGCTAGCGGGATCCGGGGAGCTGTTTTTT.

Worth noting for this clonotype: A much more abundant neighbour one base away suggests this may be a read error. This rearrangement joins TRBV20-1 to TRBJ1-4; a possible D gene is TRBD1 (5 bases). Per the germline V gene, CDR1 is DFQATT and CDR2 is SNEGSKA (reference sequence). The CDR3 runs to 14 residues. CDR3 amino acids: CTAIRVGANEKLFF. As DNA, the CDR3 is TGCACTGCGATCAGGGTTGGAGCTAATGAAAAACTGTTTTTT.

CDR3 sequence reads: CATSTEAGIVGWDGYTF. CDR3 DNA: TGTGCCACCAGCACCGAGGCAGGGATTGTCGGATGGGATGGCTACACCTTC. The V call is TRBV15, the J call TRBJ1-2; tentative D call: TRBD1 (5 bases). Per the germline V gene, CDR1 is LNHNV and CDR2 is YYDKDF (reference sequence). Trimming removed 4 bases from V and 6 bases from J, with 24 bases in between. The CDR3 sequence is 17 residues long. Combining the CDR3 with reference TRBV15 and TRBJ1-2 gives the whole variable domain DAMVIQNPRYQVTQFGKPVTLSCSQTLNHNVMYWYQQKSSQAPKLLFHYYDKDFNNEADTPDNFQSRRPNTSFCFLDIRSPGLGDTAMYLCATSTEAGIVGWDGYTFGSGTRLTVV.

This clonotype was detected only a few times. CDR3 nucleotide sequence: TGCGCCAGCAGCCAAGCTACAGGGGACGGCTACACCTTC. It translates to CASSQATGDGYTF. V gene TRBV4-1 combines with J gene TRBJ1-2, with TRBD1 identical over 7 bases. The CDR3 consists of 13 residues. J was trimmed by 8 bases and V by 1 base; bases with no gene match: 4. Germline assignment: CDR1 MGHRA and CDR2 YSYEKL.

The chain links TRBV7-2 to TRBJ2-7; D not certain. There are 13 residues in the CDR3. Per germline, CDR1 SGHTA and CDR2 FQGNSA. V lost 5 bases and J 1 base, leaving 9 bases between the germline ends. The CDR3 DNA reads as TGTGCCAGCAGCCTACAGCCTTCCTACGAGCAGTACTTC. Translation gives CASSLQPSYEQYF. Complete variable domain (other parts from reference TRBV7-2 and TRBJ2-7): GAGVSQSPSNKVTEKGKDVELRCDPISGHTALYWYRQSLGQGLEFLIYFQGNSAPDKSGLPSDRFSAERTGGSVSTLTIQRTQQEDSAVYLCASSLQPSYEQYFGPGTRLTVT.

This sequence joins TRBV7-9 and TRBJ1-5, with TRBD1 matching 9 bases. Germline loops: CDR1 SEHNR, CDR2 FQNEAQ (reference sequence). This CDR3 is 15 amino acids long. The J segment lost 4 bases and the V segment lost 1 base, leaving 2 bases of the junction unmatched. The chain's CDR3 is CASSLVGTGNQPQHF. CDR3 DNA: TGTGCCAGCAGCTTAGTGGGGACAGGGAATCAGCCCCAGCATTTT.

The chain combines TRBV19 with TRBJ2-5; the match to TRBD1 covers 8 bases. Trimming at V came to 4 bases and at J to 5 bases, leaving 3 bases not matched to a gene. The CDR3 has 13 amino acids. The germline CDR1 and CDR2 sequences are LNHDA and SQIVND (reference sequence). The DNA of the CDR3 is TGTGCCAGTAGTACGACAGGGGCGGAGACCCAGTACTTC. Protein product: CASSTTGAETQYF.

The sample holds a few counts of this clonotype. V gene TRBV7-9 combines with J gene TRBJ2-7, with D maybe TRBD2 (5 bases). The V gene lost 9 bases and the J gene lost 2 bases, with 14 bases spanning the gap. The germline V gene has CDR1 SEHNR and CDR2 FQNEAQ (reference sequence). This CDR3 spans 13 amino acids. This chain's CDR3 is CASGSDYAYEQYF. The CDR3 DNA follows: TGTGCCAGTGGAAGCGACTACGCCTACGAGCAGTACTTC.

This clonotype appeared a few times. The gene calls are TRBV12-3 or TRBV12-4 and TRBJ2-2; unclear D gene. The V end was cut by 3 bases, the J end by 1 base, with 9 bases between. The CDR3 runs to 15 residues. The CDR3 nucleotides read TGTGCCAGCAGTTTCGGCTACGGGAACACCGGGGAGCTGTTTTTT. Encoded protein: CASSFGYGNTGELFF.